This T cell receptor (beta chain) was observed in a study of T cell changes during pregnancy in multiple sclerosis. This table comes from immunoSEQ multiplex PCR, and its TCRdb copy is limited to in-frame clones, with some not included. The table includes 75,000 to 80,000 clones, 93% detected once. The CDR3 spans 15 residues. Germline V gene lookup returns CDR1 SGHTA and CDR2 FQGNSA. V dropped 3 bases and J dropped 5 bases, with 17 bases sitting between them. This clone has just a few counts. V and J are TRBV7-2 and TRBJ2-7; D is unclear. This sequence originates from a female donor in good health, enrolled as a control in a pregnancy study. Sequenced here: peripheral blood, sampled in the second trimester of pregnancy. DNA for the CDR3: TGTGCCAGCAGCTTGGAGACGACCCGTTTGCACGAGCAGTACTTC. This translates into CASSLETTRLHEQYF.